A selection of T cell receptor beta chains follows, all from one sample in a study of blood T cells in healthy people across ages. TCRdb fed the 5' RACE reads into MiXCR, producing one record per CDR3 protein. Among about 1 million distinct CDR3 sequences listed, 40% to 50% were seen once. Material: blood. These TCRs come from a woman aged 55-75 years in good health. CDR3s include the opening cysteine and the closing phenylalanine or tryptophan. A D gene is named only where the DNA matches it firmly. Some rows have no size entry. The others give once, few or many, or a class for an expanded clone.

CDR3nt: TGTGCTAGTGCCCTTCAGGACAATGAGCAGTTCTTC; CDR3aa: CASALQDNEQFF; j_gene: TRBJ2-1; v_gene: TRBV12-5; d_gene: -; abundance: few
CDR3nt: TGTGCCAGCAGCGTAGCGGGAGTCTACAATGAGCAGTACTTC; CDR3aa: CASSVAGVYNEQYF; j_gene: TRBJ2-7; v_gene: TRBV7-2; d_gene: TRBD2; abundance: -
CDR3nt: TGTGCCAGCAGCTTCAATGGCGGGGGGTCAGATACGCAGTATTTT; CDR3aa: CASSFNGGGSDTQYF; j_gene: TRBJ2-3; v_gene: TRBV7-3; d_gene: TRBD2; abundance: -
CDR3nt: TGCAGTGCTAGAGATGGGATAGCGGAAGAGACCCAGTACTTC; CDR3aa: CSARDGIAEETQYF; j_gene: TRBJ2-5; v_gene: TRBV20-1; d_gene: -; abundance: -
CDR3nt: TGTGCCATCACCCCCGGGGGGAAACAGGGACCGAACACTGAAGCTTTCTTT; CDR3aa: CAITPGGKQGPNTEAFF; j_gene: TRBJ1-1; v_gene: TRBV10-3; d_gene: -; abundance: -
CDR3nt: TGCAGCGTTGAAGATCCTAAAAGCGGGAGTTCCTACAATGAGCAGTACTTC; CDR3aa: CSVEDPKSGSSYNEQYF; j_gene: TRBJ2-7; v_gene: TRBV29-1; d_gene: TRBD2; abundance: -
CDR3nt: TGTGCCAGCAGCTTAGTTTCCGCTAGCGGGTATATCCCCTACGAGCAGTACTTC; CDR3aa: CASSLVSASGYIPYEQYF; j_gene: TRBJ2-7; v_gene: TRBV11-2; d_gene: TRBD2; abundance: many
CDR3nt: TGTGCCGTCTGGGGCGAACGGGGTGGAGGCTACACCTTC; CDR3aa: CAVWGERGGGYTF; j_gene: TRBJ1-2; v_gene: TRBV3-1; d_gene: -; abundance: -
CDR3nt: TGCAGTGCTAGCGGGGAAGGGGCGGCCCTCCTTGAGACCCAGTACTTC; CDR3aa: CSASGEGAALLETQYF; j_gene: TRBJ2-5; v_gene: TRBV20-1; d_gene: -; abundance: -
CDR3nt: TGCGCCAGCAGCCTCCTAGCGTCGTCGGGCACAGATACGCAGTATTTT; CDR3aa: CASSLLASSGTDTQYF; j_gene: TRBJ2-3; v_gene: TRBV5-1; d_gene: -; abundance: -
CDR3nt: TGCAGTGCTAGCGGGGGTAGCACAGATACGCAGTATTTT; CDR3aa: CSASGGSTDTQYF; j_gene: TRBJ2-3; v_gene: TRBV20-1; d_gene: -; abundance: many
CDR3nt: TGCAGTGCTAGGACGAGAAGGGGTGAGACCCAGTACTTC; CDR3aa: CSARTRRGETQYF; j_gene: TRBJ2-5; v_gene: TRBV20-1; d_gene: -; abundance: few
CDR3nt: TGTGCCAGCAGCTCCTCTTCCGGGGGGGCCCTGGAGACCCAGTACTTC; CDR3aa: CASSSSSGGALETQYF; j_gene: TRBJ2-5; v_gene: TRBV3-1; d_gene: TRBD2; abundance: -
CDR3nt: TGTGCCAGCAGCTTAACGGCTAGCAGCAATGAGCAGTTCTTC; CDR3aa: CASSLTASSNEQFF; j_gene: TRBJ2-1; v_gene: TRBV7-9; d_gene: -; abundance: few
CDR3nt: TGCAGCGTTCATGAGGGTGCGGGTGGCTACACCTTC; CDR3aa: CSVHEGAGGYTF; j_gene: TRBJ1-2; v_gene: TRBV29-1; d_gene: -; abundance: few
CDR3nt: TGCGCCAGCAGCTCCGGACAAGGGACAGCCAACTATGGCTGCACCTTC; CDR3aa: CASSSGQGTANYGCTF; j_gene: TRBJ1-2; v_gene: TRBV5-1; d_gene: TRBD1; abundance: -
CDR3nt: TGTGCCAGCAGCCCGCGGGTCCTTTCAGGCGAGCAGTACTTC; CDR3aa: CASSPRVLSGEQYF; j_gene: TRBJ2-7; v_gene: TRBV9; d_gene: -; abundance: once
CDR3nt: TGTGCCAGCAGTCTCCCAGCCTTAGCGGGAATAGCCTACGAGCAGTACTTC; CDR3aa: CASSLPALAGIAYEQYF; j_gene: TRBJ2-7; v_gene: TRBV12-3/TRBV12-4; d_gene: TRBD2; abundance: -
CDR3nt: TGTGCCAGCAGCTCTAGCGGGAGGCTTGGGGATACGCAGTATTTT; CDR3aa: CASSSSGRLGDTQYF; j_gene: TRBJ2-3; v_gene: TRBV7-2; d_gene: TRBD2; abundance: -
CDR3nt: TGTGCCAGCAGTTACGACAGAAACCCTAACTATGGCTACACCTTC; CDR3aa: CASSYDRNPNYGYTF; j_gene: TRBJ1-2; v_gene: TRBV6-2/TRBV6-3; d_gene: -; abundance: -
CDR3nt: TGCAGCGTTCTTAGCGGGACAGTCGGTTACGAGCAGTACTTC; CDR3aa: CSVLSGTVGYEQYF; j_gene: TRBJ2-7; v_gene: TRBV29-1; d_gene: -; abundance: -
CDR3nt: TGTGCCAGCAGTTCTACGGCCAAGGGCTCCGAGCAGTTCTTC; CDR3aa: CASSSTAKGSEQFF; j_gene: TRBJ2-1; v_gene: TRBV27; d_gene: -; abundance: -
CDR3nt: TGTGCCTGGAGAGTTAATAATTCACCCCTCCACTTT; CDR3aa: CAWRVNNSPLHF; j_gene: TRBJ1-6; v_gene: TRBV30; d_gene: -; abundance: -
CDR3nt: TGTGCCAGCAGTTACCAAAGCGGGTATGAGCAGTTCTTC; CDR3aa: CASSYQSGYEQFF; j_gene: TRBJ2-1; v_gene: TRBV6-5; d_gene: -; abundance: few
CDR3nt: TGTGCCAGCAGCCCATGGGCCCGGGGATATGATAGCGGATCCTACGAGCAGTACTTC; CDR3aa: CASSPWARGYDSGSYEQYF; j_gene: TRBJ2-7; v_gene: TRBV7-8; d_gene: -; abundance: -
CDR3nt: TGCAGCGTTGACGGTGCTAGCGCGAGCTCCTACAATGAGCAGTTCTTC; CDR3aa: CSVDGASASSYNEQFF; j_gene: TRBJ2-1; v_gene: TRBV29-1; d_gene: -; abundance: -
CDR3nt: TGTGCCAGCAGTTCCGCCCCACCCACGGGGCGGAACTATGGCTACACCTTC; CDR3aa: CASSSAPPTGRNYGYTF; j_gene: TRBJ1-2; v_gene: TRBV6-5; d_gene: -; abundance: few
CDR3nt: TGTGCCAGCAGCCTAATAGCGGGAGACACAGATACGCAGTATTTT; CDR3aa: CASSLIAGDTDTQYF; j_gene: TRBJ2-3; v_gene: TRBV3-1; d_gene: TRBD2; abundance: -
CDR3nt: TGCGCCAGCAGTGAGTCGCACGGCATCGGCACAGATACGCAGTATTTT; CDR3aa: CASSESHGIGTDTQYF; j_gene: TRBJ2-3; v_gene: TRBV10-2; d_gene: -; abundance: once
CDR3nt: TGCAGCGTTGGGTCCGGGACGGGAGTCCACGAGCAGTACTTC; CDR3aa: CSVGSGTGVHEQYF; j_gene: TRBJ2-7; v_gene: TRBV29-1; d_gene: -; abundance: few